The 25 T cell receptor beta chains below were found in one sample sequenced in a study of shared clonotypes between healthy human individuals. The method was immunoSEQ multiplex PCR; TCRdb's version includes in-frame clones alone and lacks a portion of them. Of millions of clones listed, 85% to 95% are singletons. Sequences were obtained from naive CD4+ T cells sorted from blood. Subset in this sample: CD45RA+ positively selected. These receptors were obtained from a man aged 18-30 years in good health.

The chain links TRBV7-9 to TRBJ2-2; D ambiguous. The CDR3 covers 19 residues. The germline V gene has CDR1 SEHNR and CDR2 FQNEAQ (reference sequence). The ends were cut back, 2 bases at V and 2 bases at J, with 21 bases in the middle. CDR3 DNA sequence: TGTGCCAGCAGCTTATCGGCGGCAGCAGGAAACATCAACACCGGGGAGCTGTTTTTT. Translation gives CASSLSAAAGNINTGELFF.

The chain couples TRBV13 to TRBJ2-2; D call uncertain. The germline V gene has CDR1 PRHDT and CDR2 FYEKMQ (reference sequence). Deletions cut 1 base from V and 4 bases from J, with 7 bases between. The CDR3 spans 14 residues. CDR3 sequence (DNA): TGTGCCAGCAGCTTAGTAGTTGGCACCGGGGAGCTGTTTTTT. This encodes CASSLVVGTGELFF.

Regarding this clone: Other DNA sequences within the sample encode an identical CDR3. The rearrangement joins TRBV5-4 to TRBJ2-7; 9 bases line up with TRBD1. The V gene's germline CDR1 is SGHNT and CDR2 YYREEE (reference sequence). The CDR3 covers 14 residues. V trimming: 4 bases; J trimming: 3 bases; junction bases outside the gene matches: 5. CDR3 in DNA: TGTGCCAGCAGCCCAGGACAGGGGCTCTACGAGCAGTACTTC. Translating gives CASSPGQGLYEQYF. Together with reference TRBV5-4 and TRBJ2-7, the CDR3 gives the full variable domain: ETGVTQSPTHLIKTRGQQVTLRCSSQSGHNTVSWYQQALGQGPQFIFQYYREEENGRGNFPPRFSGLQFPNYSSELNVNALELDDSALYLCASSPGQGLYEQYFGPGTRLTVT.

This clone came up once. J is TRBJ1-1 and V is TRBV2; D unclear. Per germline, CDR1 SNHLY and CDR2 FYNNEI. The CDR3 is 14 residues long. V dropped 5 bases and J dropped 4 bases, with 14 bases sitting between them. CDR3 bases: TGTGCCAGCAGTACACTCAGTTTGGGCACTGAAGCTTTCTTT. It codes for CASSTLSLGTEAFF.

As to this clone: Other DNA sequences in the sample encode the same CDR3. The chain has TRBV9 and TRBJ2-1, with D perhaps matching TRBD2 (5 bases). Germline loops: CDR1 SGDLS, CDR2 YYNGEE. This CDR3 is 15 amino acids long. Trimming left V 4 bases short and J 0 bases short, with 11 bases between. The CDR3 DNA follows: TGTGCCAGCAGCCCCTCGGGGAGCTCCTACAATGAGCAGTTCTTC. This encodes CASSPSGSSYNEQFF.

CDR3: CASSSSGAGAASGANVLTF. In DNA form, the CDR3 reads TGTGCCAGCAGCTCCAGTGGGGCAGGGGCTGCATCTGGGGCCAACGTCCTGACTTTC. The chain carries TRBV7-3 and TRBJ2-6; possible D gene TRBD1, 6 bases. Germline values: CDR1 SGHTA, CDR2 FQGTGA. The length of the CDR3 is 19 residues. V was pared by 4 bases and J by 1 base, with 20 bases between.

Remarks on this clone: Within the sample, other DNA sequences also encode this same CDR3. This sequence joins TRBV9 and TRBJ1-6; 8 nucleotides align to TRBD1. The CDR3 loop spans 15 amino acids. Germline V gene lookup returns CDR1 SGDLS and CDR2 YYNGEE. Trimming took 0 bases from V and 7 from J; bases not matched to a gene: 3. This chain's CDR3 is CASSVEGQGNSPLHF. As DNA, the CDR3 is TGTGCCAGCAGCGTAGAAGGACAGGGAAATTCACCCCTCCACTTT.

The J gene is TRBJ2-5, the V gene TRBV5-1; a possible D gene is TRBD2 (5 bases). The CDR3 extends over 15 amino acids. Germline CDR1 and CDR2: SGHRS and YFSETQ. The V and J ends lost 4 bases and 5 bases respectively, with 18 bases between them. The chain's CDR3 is CASSLEGSIWETQYF. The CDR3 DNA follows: TGCGCCAGCAGCCTAGAGGGCTCGATTTGGGAGACCCAGTACTTC.

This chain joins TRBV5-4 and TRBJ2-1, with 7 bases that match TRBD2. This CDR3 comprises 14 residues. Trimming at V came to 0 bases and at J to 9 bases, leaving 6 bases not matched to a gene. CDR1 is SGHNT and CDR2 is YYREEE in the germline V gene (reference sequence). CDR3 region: CASSLDGLVREQFF. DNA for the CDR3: TGTGCCAGCAGCTTGGATGGACTAGTACGTGAGCAGTTCTTC. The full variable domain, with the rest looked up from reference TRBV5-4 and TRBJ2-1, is ETGVTQSPTHLIKTRGQQVTLRCSSQSGHNTVSWYQQALGQGPQFIFQYYREEENGRGNFPPRFSGLQFPNYSSELNVNALELDDSALYLCASSLDGLVREQFFGPGTRLTVL.

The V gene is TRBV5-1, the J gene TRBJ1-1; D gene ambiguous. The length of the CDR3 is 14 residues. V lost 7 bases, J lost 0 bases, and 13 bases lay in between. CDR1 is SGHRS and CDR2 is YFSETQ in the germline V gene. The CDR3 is CASYDGNMNTEAFF. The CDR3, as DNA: TGCGCCAGCTACGATGGCAATATGAACACTGAAGCTTTCTTT.

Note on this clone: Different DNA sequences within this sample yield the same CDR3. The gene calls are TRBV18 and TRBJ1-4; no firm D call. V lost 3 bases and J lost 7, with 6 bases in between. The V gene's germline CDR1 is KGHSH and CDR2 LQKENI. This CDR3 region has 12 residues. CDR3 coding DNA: TGTGCCAGCTCACCGGACCGTGAAAAACTGTTTTTT. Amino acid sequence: CASSPDREKLFF.

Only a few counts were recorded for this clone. This CDR3 is CASSYRVGAEAFF. The CDR3 region has the DNA TGCGCCAGCAGTTACAGGGTTGGGGCTGAAGCTTTCTTT. The J gene is TRBJ1-1, the V gene TRBV10-1; TRBD1 might be the D (6 bases). The germline V gene has CDR1 WNHNN and CDR2 SYGVQD (reference sequence). Trimming left V 5 bases short and J 6 bases short, with 13 bases between. CDR3 size: 13 residues.

CDR3 sequence: CAWSEASGRMGSETQYF. The CDR3, as DNA: TGTGCCTGGAGTGAGGCTAGCGGGAGGATGGGTTCGGAGACCCAGTACTTC. V usage is TRBV30 and J usage is TRBJ2-5, with 11 nucleotides matching TRBD2. CDR3 size: 17 residues. CDR1 is GTSNPN and CDR2 is SVGIG in the germline V gene (reference sequence). Trimming took 1 base from V and 5 from J; bases not matched to a gene: 12.

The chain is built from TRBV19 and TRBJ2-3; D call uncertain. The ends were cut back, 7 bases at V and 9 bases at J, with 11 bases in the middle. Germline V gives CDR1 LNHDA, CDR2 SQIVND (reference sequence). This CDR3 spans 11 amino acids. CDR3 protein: CASIEATTQYF. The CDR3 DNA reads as TGTGCCAGTATTGAGGCAACGACGCAGTATTTT.

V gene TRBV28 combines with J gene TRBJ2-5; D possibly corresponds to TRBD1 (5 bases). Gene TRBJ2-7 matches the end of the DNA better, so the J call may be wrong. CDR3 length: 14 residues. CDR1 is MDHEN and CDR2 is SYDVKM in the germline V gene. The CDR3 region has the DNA TGTGCCAGCAGAAACAGGACGAGCTCCTACGAGCAGTACTTC. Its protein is CASRNRTSSYEQYF.

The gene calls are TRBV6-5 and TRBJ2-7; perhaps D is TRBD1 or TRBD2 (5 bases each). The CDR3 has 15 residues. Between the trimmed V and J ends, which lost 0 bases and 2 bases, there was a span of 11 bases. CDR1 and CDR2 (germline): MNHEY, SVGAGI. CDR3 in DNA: TGTGCCAGCAGTTACTCGCAGGGAGACACCTACGAGCAGTACTTC. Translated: CASSYSQGDTYEQYF.

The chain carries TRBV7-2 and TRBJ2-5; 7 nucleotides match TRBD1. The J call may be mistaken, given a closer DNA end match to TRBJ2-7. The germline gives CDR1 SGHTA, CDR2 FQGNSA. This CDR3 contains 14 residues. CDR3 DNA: TGTGCCAGCAGCTTAGACAGGGGCTTCTACGAGCAGTACTTC. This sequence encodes CASSLDRGFYEQYF.

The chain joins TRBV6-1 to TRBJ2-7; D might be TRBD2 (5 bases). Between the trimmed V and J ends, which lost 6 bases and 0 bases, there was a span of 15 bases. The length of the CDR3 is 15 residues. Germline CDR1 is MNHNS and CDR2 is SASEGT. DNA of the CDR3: TGTGCCAGCAGCCGTTCGGGGAGTCCCTCCTACGAGCAGTACTTC. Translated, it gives CASSRSGSPSYEQYF.

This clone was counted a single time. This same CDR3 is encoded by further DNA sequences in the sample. The DNA of the CDR3 is TGTGCCAGCAGCGTAGGACCCAATGAAAAACTGTTTTTT. Residues: CASSVGPNEKLFF. This chain links TRBV9 with TRBJ1-4; D gene uncertain. The CDR3 covers 13 residues. V was pared by 0 bases and J by 5 bases, with 5 bases between. Germline V gene lookup returns CDR1 SGDLS and CDR2 YYNGEE.

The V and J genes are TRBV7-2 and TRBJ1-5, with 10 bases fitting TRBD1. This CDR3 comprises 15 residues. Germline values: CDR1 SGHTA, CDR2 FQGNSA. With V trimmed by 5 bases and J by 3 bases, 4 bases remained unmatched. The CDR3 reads CASSPGQGYNQPQHF. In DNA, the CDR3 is TGTGCCAGCAGCCCGGGACAGGGGTACAATCAGCCCCAGCATTTT.

The CDR3 nucleotides read TGTGCCAGCAGCTTAGCTAGCGGGAGGGTTTCCGGGGAGCTGTTTTTT. It translates to CASSLASGRVSGELFF. The V call is TRBV7-2, the J call TRBJ2-2; 11 positions agree with TRBD2. This CDR3 has 16 residues. V gave up 0 bases and J gave up 6 bases; unmatched junction bases: 3. Germline lookup yields CDR1 SGHTA and CDR2 FQGNSA.

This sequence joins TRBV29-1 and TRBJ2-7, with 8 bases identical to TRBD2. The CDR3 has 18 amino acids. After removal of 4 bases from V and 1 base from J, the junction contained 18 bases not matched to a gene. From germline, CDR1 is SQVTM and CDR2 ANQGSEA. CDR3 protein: CSVVLNSWTGGTSYEQYF. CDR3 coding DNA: TGCAGCGTTGTACTAAATTCGTGGACGGGGGGGACGTCCTACGAGCAGTACTTC.

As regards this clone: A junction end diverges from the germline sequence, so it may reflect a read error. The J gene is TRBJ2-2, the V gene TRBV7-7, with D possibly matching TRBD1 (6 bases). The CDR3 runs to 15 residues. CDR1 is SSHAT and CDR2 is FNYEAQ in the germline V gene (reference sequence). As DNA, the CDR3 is TGTGCTAGCAGTACCAACAGGGATGCCACCGGGGAGCTGTTTTTT. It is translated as CASSTNRDATGELFF.

The CDR3 DNA sequence: TGTGCCAGCAGCCGATTACAGGGAGGGCTTAATGGTCAGCCCCAGCATTTT. It translates to CASSRLQGGLNGQPQHF. The rearrangement links TRBV11-3 to TRBJ1-5, with TRBD1 as a possible D gene (6 bases). CDR1 is SGHNT, CDR2 YENEEA, per germline. V dropped 5 bases and J dropped 6 bases, with 23 bases sitting between them. The CDR3 has 17 amino acids.

The CDR3 DNA reads as TGTGCCAGCAGTCAGGGTCCCGAGGCGGGTCAGCCCCAGCATTTT. Encoded protein: CASSQGPEAGQPQHF. The rearrangement links TRBV2 to TRBJ1-5, with a tentative D call TRBD1 (5 bases). Trimming left V 5 bases short and J 6 bases short, with 17 bases between. There are 15 residues in the CDR3. Germline V gives CDR1 SNHLY, CDR2 FYNNEI.